A single sample is the source of the 8 T cell receptor beta chains below, sequenced in a study of neoadjuvant anti-PD-1 for oral cavity cancer (dated by TCRdb to the early 2020s). Libraries came from the immunoSEQ multiplex PCR assay. TCRdb's version of the immuneACCESS table is confined to in-frame rearrangements and falls short of the full clone set. An unresolved V gene accounts for under half of the shortfall where checked; the remainder is of unknown origin. This sample holds 75,000 to 100,000 clones; around 80% were observed only once. The top ten hold about 3.4% of the sample. In light of the paper, this sample's time point label describes: before neoadjuvant nivolumab. Specimen: PBMCs, collected before nivolumab (anti-PD-1) treatment. These receptors originate from a person between 40 and 85 years old with oral cavity squamous cell carcinoma.

This clone showed up just once. The chain is built from TRBV6-5 and TRBJ2-1; weak D call: TRBD2 (6 bases). The V gene's germline CDR1 is MNHEY and CDR2 SVGAGI. With 5 bases removed from V and 3 bases from J, the gap between germline ends came to 14 bases. This CDR3 has 15 residues. CDR3 in DNA: TGTGCCAGCAGTCCTCGGTTAGCGGACTACAATGAGCAGTTCTTC. This translates into CASSPRLADYNEQFF.

This clone turned up a few times. The chain carries TRBV10-3 and TRBJ2-2; D may be TRBD2 (6 bases). The CDR3 length is 15 residues. Germline CDR1 ENHRY, CDR2 SYGVKD. Trimming took 4 bases from V and 7 from J, leaving 16 bases between them. The CDR3 DNA follows: TGTGCCATCAGTGTCGGAGGGCCCTCCGGCGGGGAGCTGTTTTTT. Encoded protein: CAISVGGPSGGELFF.

The genes are TRBV5-1 and TRBJ2-3; D is unresolved. V was pared by 3 bases and J by 6 bases, with 8 bases between. Per the germline V gene, CDR1 is SGHRS and CDR2 is YFSETQ. The CDR3 contains 12 residues. The CDR3 loop is CASSWPEDTQYF. The CDR3, as DNA: TGCGCCAGCAGCTGGCCGGAGGATACGCAGTATTTT.

The chain employs TRBV25-1 and TRBJ1-1; the D is unclear. V was shortened by 3 bases and J by 0 bases, with 8 bases between the two germline ends. CDR3 length: 14 residues. Germline V gene data show CDR1 as MGHDK and CDR2 as SYGVNS. The chain's CDR3 is CASSEGWMNTEAFF. The CDR3 DNA is TGTGCCAGCAGTGAGGGGTGGATGAACACTGAAGCTTTCTTT. The full variable domain, with the rest looked up from reference TRBV25-1 and TRBJ1-1, is EADIYQTPRYLVIGTGKKITLECSQTMGHDKMYWYQQDPGMELHLIHYSYGVNSTEKGDLSSESTVSRIRTEHFPLTLESARPSHTSQYLCASSEGWMNTEAFFGQGTRLTVV.

The rearrangement links TRBV19 to TRBJ2-1, with 9 bases matching TRBD1. The germline CDR1 and CDR2 sequences are LNHDA and SQIVND (reference sequence). After removal of 0 bases from V and 3 bases from J, the junction contained 6 bases not matched to a gene. The CDR3 is 17 amino acids. Here the CDR3 DNA reads TGTGCCAGTAGTATAGATAGCCGGGACAGGGTCTACAATGAGCAGTTCTTC. Translation gives CASSIDSRDRVYNEQFF.

This clone was seen just once. This chain links TRBV5-4 with TRBJ1-1, with TRBD1 matching 7 bases. The V and J ends lost 0 bases and 6 bases, in that order; junction bases with no gene match: 8. Germline V gene data show CDR1 as SGHNT and CDR2 as YYREEE (reference sequence). The CDR3 consists of 15 residues. CDR3 protein: CASSLEGALRAEAFF. The CDR3 nucleotides read TGTGCCAGCAGCTTGGAGGGGGCGCTGAGGGCTGAAGCTTTCTTT.

This clone has more than one count but fewer than ten. The rearrangement joins TRBV6-6 to TRBJ1-1, with TRBD1 as a possible D gene (5 bases). This CDR3 has 12 residues. The germline gives CDR1 MNHNY, CDR2 SVGAGI (reference sequence). Trimming stripped 5 bases from V and 3 bases from J, with 7 bases between. The CDR3 DNA follows: TGTGCCAGCAGTATGACAGACACTGAAGCTTTCTTT. This gives the protein CASSMTDTEAFF.

This sequence joins TRBV29-1 and TRBJ2-1; no clear D. CDR3 length equals 13 residues. Looked up from germline, CDR1 is SQVTM and CDR2 is ANQGSEA. V dropped 8 bases and J dropped 9 bases, with 20 bases sitting between them. The CDR3 here is CSILDDRLSEQFF. DNA of the CDR3: TGCAGCATCCTTGATGACCGGTTAAGTGAGCAGTTCTTC.